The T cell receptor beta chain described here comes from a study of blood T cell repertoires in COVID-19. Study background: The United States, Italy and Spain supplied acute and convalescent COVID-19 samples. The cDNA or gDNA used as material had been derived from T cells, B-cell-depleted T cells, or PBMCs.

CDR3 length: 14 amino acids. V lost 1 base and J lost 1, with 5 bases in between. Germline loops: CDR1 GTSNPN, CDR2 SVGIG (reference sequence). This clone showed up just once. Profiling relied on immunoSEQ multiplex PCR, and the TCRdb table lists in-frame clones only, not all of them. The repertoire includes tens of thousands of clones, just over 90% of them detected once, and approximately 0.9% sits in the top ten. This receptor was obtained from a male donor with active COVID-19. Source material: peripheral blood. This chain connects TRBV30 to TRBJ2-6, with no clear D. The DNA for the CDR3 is TGTGCCTGGAGTGAACAATCTGGGGCCAACGTCCTGACTTTC. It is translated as CAWSEQSGANVLTF.